Listed here are 5 T cell receptor beta chains from one sample, sequenced in a study of OX40 agonist ivuxolimab in advanced cancers. TCRdb's copy holds only in-frame clones and misses some; the assay was immunoSEQ multiplex PCR. The sample carries fewer than 120,000 clones, approximately 89% recorded once. The specimen comprised CD4+ or CD8+ T cells sorted from blood, sampled in a trial of the OX40 agonist ivuxolimab. These receptors were taken from an adult with an advanced solid tumor such as melanoma, head and neck, liver or kidney cancer.

This clone has just one count. The chain combines TRBV7-2 with TRBJ2-7, with D maybe TRBD1 (6 bases). The CDR3 contains 13 residues. Trimming removed 5 bases from V and 2 bases from J, with 10 bases in between. The germline V gene encodes CDR1 SGHTA and CDR2 FQGNSA. This CDR3 reads CASSAWTAYEQYF. CDR3 DNA: TGTGCCAGCAGCGCATGGACAGCCTACGAGCAGTACTTC.

The rearrangement joins TRBV7-3 to TRBJ2-2; a possible D gene is TRBD1 (5 bases). This CDR3 comprises 13 residues. The V end lost 5 bases, the J end lost 4 bases, and 8 bases lay between the germline ends. The V gene's germline CDR1 is SGHTA and CDR2 FQGTGA. The CDR3: CASSAGSTGELFF. In DNA, the CDR3 is TGTGCCAGCAGCGCAGGGTCCACCGGGGAGCTGTTTTTT.

The J gene is TRBJ2-1, the V gene TRBV7-2; D remains unclear. This CDR3 spans 16 amino acids. Germline V gene data show CDR1 as SGHTA and CDR2 as FQGNSA. V was trimmed by 1 base and J by 3 bases, leaving 13 bases between them. CDR3: CASSLVAESNYNEQFF. The CDR3 DNA is TGTGCCAGCAGCTTAGTAGCAGAATCAAACTACAATGAGCAGTTCTTC.

Only one count was recorded for this clone. This chain joins TRBV9 and TRBJ2-3; D perhaps matches TRBD1 (5 bases). The CDR3 is 13 residues long. Per the germline V gene, CDR1 is SGDLS and CDR2 is YYNGEE. Between the trimmed V and J ends, which lost 2 bases and 5 bases, there was a span of 9 bases. The CDR3 bases are TGTGCCAGCAGCGTCGCAGGGTTAGATACGCAGTATTTT. It translates to CASSVAGLDTQYF.

Comments on this clone: Germline and junction disagree at one end, which may indicate a read error. The V and J genes are TRBV29-1 and TRBJ1-1, with D perhaps matching TRBD1 (5 bases). This CDR3 comprises 12 residues. Germline V gene data show CDR1 as SQVTM and CDR2 as ANQGSEA. The CDR3 DNA reads TGCAGCGTTGAATTAACAGGAAGGGCTCTTCTCTTT. The encoded protein is CSVELTGRALLF.